This TCR beta chain is drawn from a study of cytotoxic CD8 clonotypes in ibrutinib-treated CLL (dated by TCRdb to 2020 to 2023). Regarding the research as a whole: The cohort included more than 14 treatment-naive and some twelve relapsed/refractory patients; under 18 were IGHV unmutated. Responses were partial in roughly 24 patients and complete in 2; after median 68 months follow-up, 14 stayed in remission and some twelve progressed. Response samples were taken after a median of around 13 months on treatment, ranging from about 6 to 36 months. An average of roughly 270,000 productive templates and around 100,000 productive rearrangements was obtained per sample. Longitudinal samples were available for about 30% of the roughly 90 trial participants. Cryopreserved peripheral blood mononuclear cells were obtained prior to treatment, at the time of response, and at either disease progression or sustained remission. Patients were still on ibrutinib when every remission and progressive disease sample was collected. On the study overall, not on this receptor specifically: Lymph node repertoires were not examined, and the timing of sampling was not matched between patients in sustained remission and those whose disease progressed. Public clonotypes were rare and either shrank or stayed stable during treatment, and the rise in clonality at ibrutinib response reflected expansion of private clonotypes. Baseline clonality exceeded that of age-matched healthy donors and correlated strongly with circulating CD8+ T-cell counts. Clonality rose at ibrutinib response, remained stable during sustained remission, and dropped back toward baseline at progression.

Reading the label with the study, this specimen's time point is: approximately 25 months on ibrutinib. Approximately 2 micrograms of genomic DNA were extracted from cryopreserved PBMCs for TCR beta library preparation. High-throughput TCR beta sequencing was performed on longitudinal blood samples from CLL patients receiving ibrutinib monotherapy. The patients were enrolled in a single-center, open-label phase 2 trial of ibrutinib monotherapy. Comments on this clone: No cognate antigen has been identified for it. Per-base qualities were not stored, and no clone one base away is much larger.

On a MiSeq, deep resolution sequencing aimed for a depth between 1 in 1 million and 1 in 200,000 T cells, with each clonotype covered approximately 10x on average. The immunoSEQ hsTCRB Kit was used to generate TCR beta libraries. As for the authors' bioinformatics: The data were analyzed with ImmunoSEQ Analyzer and ImmunoSEQ Data Assistant, and V, D and J gene assignments followed IMGT definitions. Clonality, with values ranging from 0 to 1, was calculated as one minus the normalized Shannon entropy of productive rearrangement frequencies. Public clonotype analysis was restricted to overrepresented clonotypes comprising at least 0.05% of each patient's repertoire. Repertoires from thirteen age-matched healthy donors in immuneACCESS were used as clonality controls. As stored in TCRdb, this immuneACCESS dataset retains in-frame rearrangements with V and J assigned. A fraction of the clones does not appear; measured against another copy, unresolved V genes explain less than half of the discrepancy, and the remainder lacks a known reason. V, J and clone size derive from that table, while D and trimming were established from the DNA sequence. Here the sample has approximately 90,000 clones; more than 70% occur a single time. The ten largest clones add up to just under 25% of the sample.

CDR3 length: 15 amino acids, cysteine to phenylalanine. The read is trimmed to its CDR3 DNA, 45 bases read in frame from base 1. V and J lose 5 bases and 8 bases, and a span of 16 bases separates them. Taken from the germline V gene, the CDR1 and CDR2 loops are SGHTA and FQGNSA. The starting material was PBMCs, obtained after 24 months of ibrutinib treatment. The rearrangement combines TRBV7-2 with TRBJ1-6, with TRBD1 tentatively as D gene (5 bases match). The TCR was taken from a human donor with chronic lymphocytic leukemia. CDR3 loop: CASSRDSQPDSPLHF. The bases are TGTGCCAGCAGCCGTGACAGTCAACCAGATTCACCCCTCCACTTT.